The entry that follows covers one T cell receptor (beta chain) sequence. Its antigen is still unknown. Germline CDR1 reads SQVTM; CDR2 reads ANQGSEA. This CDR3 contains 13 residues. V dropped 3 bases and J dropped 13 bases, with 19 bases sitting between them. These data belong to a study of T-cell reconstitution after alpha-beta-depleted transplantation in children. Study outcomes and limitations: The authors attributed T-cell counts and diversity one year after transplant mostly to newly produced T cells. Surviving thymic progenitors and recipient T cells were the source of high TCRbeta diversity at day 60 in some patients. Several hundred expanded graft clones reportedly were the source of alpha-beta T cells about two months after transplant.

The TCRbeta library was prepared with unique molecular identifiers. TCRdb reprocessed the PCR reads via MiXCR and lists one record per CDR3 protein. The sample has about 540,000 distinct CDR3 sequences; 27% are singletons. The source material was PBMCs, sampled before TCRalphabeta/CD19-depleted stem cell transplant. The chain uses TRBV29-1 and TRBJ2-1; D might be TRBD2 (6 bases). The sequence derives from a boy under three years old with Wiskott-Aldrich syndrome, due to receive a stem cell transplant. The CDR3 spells CSVDIPSSESQFF. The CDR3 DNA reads TGCAGCGTTGATATCCCCTCTAGCGAGAGTCAGTTCTTC.